Included here is one T cell receptor (beta chain) sequence, with context. The data originate from a study of T cell responses to AZD1222 COVID-19 vaccine. Germline assignment: CDR1 LGHNA and CDR2 YSLEER. With V trimmed by 4 bases and J by 10 bases, 7 bases remained unmatched. The CDR3 totals 15 residues. Measured with immunoSEQ multiplex PCR; TCRdb has only the in-frame clones, and not every one. The repertoire holds about 150,000 clones, roughly 91% seen once, with under 10% in the top ten. This clonotype was sampled from an adult in good health. The sample in question was peripheral blood, obtained on day 0 of AZD1222 vaccination. The rearrangement joins TRBV4-3 to TRBJ2-1; 13 bases are shared with TRBD2. This CDR3 is CASSPTSGGPVEQFF. In DNA, the CDR3 is TGCGCCAGCAGCCCGACTAGCGGGGGGCCGGTAGAGCAGTTCTTC.